The next 18 T cell receptor beta chains were all read from a single sample in a study of cytomegalovirus exposure and HLA in healthy donors. Use of 60 Vbeta and 13 Jbeta primers characterized the PCR. Repertoires were generated with immunoSEQ multiplex PCR, while TCRdb's copy carries only in-frame clones and drops some. The data hold approximately 150,000 clones, with roughly 65% observed a single time. What was sequenced was PBMCs. The receptors originated from a man in his 60s in good health and CMV-seronegative.

This clone was recorded a few times. The chain has TRBV14 and TRBJ2-2, with 10 bases identical to TRBD2. The CDR3 has 22 residues. The ends lost 3 bases at V and 0 bases at J; junction bases unmatched: 19. Germline CDR1 and CDR2: SGHDN and FVKESK. Here the CDR3 DNA reads TGTGCCAGCAGCCAGACTAGGACTAGCGGCGACCTTATCCTCGCGAACACCGGGGAGCTGTTTTTT. This sequence encodes CASSQTRTSGDLILANTGELFF.

The chain recombines TRBV11-2 with TRBJ1-5, with D unclear. Looked up from germline, CDR1 is SGHAT and CDR2 is FQNNGV. Trimming shortened V by 1 base and J by 2 bases, and 15 bases separated the two germline ends. The CDR3 runs to 17 residues. CDR3: CASSLGSRGSGNQPQHF. CDR3 bases: TGTGCCAGCAGCTTAGGTAGTAGAGGGTCGGGCAATCAGCCCCAGCATTTT.

The chain uses TRBV7-2 and TRBJ1-3; 11 bases are shared with TRBD1. Losses at the gene ends were 5 bases for V and 8 bases for J; bases not matched to a gene: 5. Germline V gene lookup returns CDR1 SGHTA and CDR2 FQGNSA. The CDR3 is 14 amino acids. This CDR3 reads CASSAPGQGDTIYF. The CDR3 DNA follows: TGTGCCAGCAGCGCCCCGGGACAGGGGGACACCATATATTTT. Supplemented by reference TRBV7-2 and TRBJ1-3, the full variable domain reads GAGVSQSPSNKVTEKGKDVELRCDPISGHTALYWYRQSLGQGLEFLIYFQGNSAPDKSGLPSDRFSAERTGGSVSTLTIQRTQQEDSAVYLCASSAPGQGDTIYFGEGSWLTVV.

On this clone itself: One end of the junction is discordant with germline, which a read error may explain. V usage is TRBV7-7 and J usage is TRBJ2-7, with D perhaps matching TRBD1 (5 bases). CDR3 size: 13 residues. Germline lookup yields CDR1 SSHAT and CDR2 FNYEAQ (reference sequence). The CDR3 DNA reads as TGTGCTAGCAGCTTAGCTCAGGGTTACGAGCAGTACTTC. This encodes CASSLAQGYEQYF.

This clone was picked up a small number of times. This chain connects TRBV19 to TRBJ2-7, with 8 bases that match TRBD2. The CDR3 runs to 17 residues. Germline V gives CDR1 LNHDA, CDR2 SQIVND (reference sequence). After removal of 0 bases from V and 0 bases from J, the junction contained 7 bases not matched to a gene. The CDR3 loop reads CASSIDPPGGSSYEQYF. The CDR3 nucleotides are TGTGCCAGTAGTATAGATCCTCCGGGAGGGAGCTCCTACGAGCAGTACTTC.

The chain links TRBV30 to TRBJ2-5; possible D gene TRBD2, 6 bases. The germline gives CDR1 GTSNPN, CDR2 SVGIG (reference sequence). Trimming left V 0 bases short and J 5 bases short, with 22 bases between. The CDR3 consists of 17 residues. This CDR3 reads CAWSVPTGGGMGETQYF. CDR3 in DNA: TGTGCCTGGAGTGTACCGACGGGTGGCGGGATGGGGGAGACCCAGTACTTC.

Note on this clone: At the DNA level, this CDR3 is encoded by other sequences in the same sample as well. The chain couples TRBV28 to TRBJ2-7; D is ambiguous. This CDR3 has 11 amino acids. Trimming cost V 6 bases and J 3 bases, with 6 bases left between them. Germline V gene lookup returns CDR1 MDHEN and CDR2 SYDVKM. The CDR3 DNA follows: TGTGCCAGCAGCTCCCGCTACGAGCAGTACTTC. It specifies CASSSRYEQYF.

The V and J genes are TRBV7-2 and TRBJ2-3; 7 nucleotides line up with TRBD2. This CDR3 region has 16 residues. With 1 base clipped from V and 0 bases from J, the junction kept 4 bases outside the gene matches. Germline CDR1 SGHTA, CDR2 FQGNSA. CDR3 nucleotides: TGTGCCAGCAGCTTAGTGGGTAGCGGGAGCACAGATACGCAGTATTTT. As protein: CASSLVGSGSTDTQYF. The whole variable domain, remainder taken from reference TRBV7-2 and TRBJ2-3, is GAGVSQSPSNKVTEKGKDVELRCDPISGHTALYWYRQSLGQGLEFLIYFQGNSAPDKSGLPSDRFSAERTGGSVSTLTIQRTQQEDSAVYLCASSLVGSGSTDTQYFGPGTRLTVL.

This clone has a single count. The chain joins TRBV27 to TRBJ1-5; 8 bases align to TRBD1. In germline, CDR1 is MNHEY, CDR2 SMNVEV (reference sequence). After removal of 5 bases from V and 6 bases from J, the junction contained 6 bases not matched to a gene. This CDR3 is built from 14 residues. The CDR3 bases are TGTGCCAGCAGTGAGCAGGGGGCGATTCAGCCCCAGCATTTT. This codes for CASSEQGAIQPQHF.

The genes are TRBV30 and TRBJ2-5, with 7 bases matching TRBD1. V trimming: 8 bases; J trimming: 1 base; junction bases outside the gene matches: 1. Germline CDR1 is GTSNPN and CDR2 is SVGIG (reference sequence). The CDR3 is made up of 11 amino acids. The CDR3 DNA sequence: TGTGCCCGACAGGGCCAAGAGACCCAGTACTTC. This translates into CARQGQETQYF.

The CDR3 region has the DNA TGCGCCAGCAGCTTATGGGGTAGAGGAGCGGGAGGGCGGGACAATGAGCAGTTCTTC. Translated, it gives CASSLWGRGAGGRDNEQFF. The chain is built from TRBV5-1 and TRBJ2-1, with 10 bases fitting TRBD2. CDR1 SGHRS and CDR2 YFSETQ come from the germline V gene. V shed 2 bases and J 5 bases; nucleotides not matched to a gene: 16. The CDR3 covers 19 residues. Together with reference TRBV5-1 and TRBJ2-1, the CDR3 gives the full variable domain: KAGVTQTPRYLIKTRGQQVTLSCSPISGHRSVSWYQQTPGQGLQFLFEYFSETQRNKGNFPGRFSGRQFSNSRSEMNVSTLELGDSALYLCASSLWGRGAGGRDNEQFFGPGTRLTVL.

The CDR3 bases are TGTGCCAGCAGCTGGGGGGACAGTGCGGCTCGGGCAGATACGCAGTATTTT. Residues: CASSWGDSAARADTQYF. V and J are TRBV5-8 and TRBJ2-3, with D tentatively TRBD1 (7 bases). Germline V lookup: CDR1 SGHTS, CDR2 YDEGEE. The germline V and J ends were trimmed by 3 bases and 4 bases, with 21 bases remaining between them. The CDR3 runs 17 residues.

This clone has just a few counts. This chain uses TRBV6-6 with TRBJ1-3; no reliable D call. V gave up 2 bases and J gave up 1 base, with 9 bases separating them. The CDR3 runs 15 residues. CDR1 MNHNY and CDR2 SVGAGI come from the germline V gene (reference sequence). This chain's CDR3 is CASSYREGSGNTIYF. The CDR3 nucleotides are TGTGCCAGCAGTTACAGGGAGGGTTCTGGAAACACCATATATTTT.

V usage is TRBV29-1 and J usage is TRBJ2-1; D not resolved. V was cut by 3 bases and J by 5 bases, with 8 bases left in between. The CDR3 covers 12 residues. The V gene's germline CDR1 is SQVTM and CDR2 ANQGSEA. The CDR3 loop is CSVDEVNNEQFF. Here the CDR3 DNA reads TGCAGCGTTGATGAGGTGAACAATGAGCAGTTCTTC.

The rearrangement uses TRBV10-3 and TRBJ2-3; 10 nucleotides line up with TRBD2. J lost 6 bases, V lost 6 bases, and 6 bases had no gene match. Per the germline V gene, CDR1 is ENHRY and CDR2 is SYGVKD. The CDR3 loop spans 14 amino acids. The CDR3 protein is CAISGLAARDTQYF. CDR3 nucleotide sequence: TGTGCCATCAGCGGACTAGCGGCCCGGGATACGCAGTATTTT.

There are a few counts of this clone. The V call is TRBV6-5, the J call TRBJ1-2; 7 bases agree with TRBD1. The CDR3 runs to 15 residues. V trimming: 4 bases; J trimming: 0 bases; junction bases outside the gene matches: 5. The germline V gene encodes CDR1 MNHEY and CDR2 SVGAGI. The CDR3 reads CASSSRTGANYGYTF. CDR3 nucleotides: TGTGCCAGCAGTTCCCGGACAGGAGCTAACTATGGCTACACCTTC.

The gene calls are TRBV30 and TRBJ2-3, with 12 bases that match TRBD2. The germline gives CDR1 GTSNPN, CDR2 SVGIG (reference sequence). This CDR3 has 16 amino acids. The junction had 5 bases not matched to a gene; V was cut back by 1 base and J by 3 bases. CDR3 loop: CAWSGGLAGTTDTQYF. As DNA, the CDR3 is TGTGCCTGGAGTGGAGGACTAGCGGGAACTACAGATACGCAGTATTTT.

There are a few counts of this clone. This chain links TRBV5-1 with TRBJ2-1, with 10 nucleotides matching TRBD2. The CDR3 covers 16 residues. J was trimmed by 3 bases and V by 3 bases; bases with no gene match: 6. The germline gives CDR1 SGHRS, CDR2 YFSETQ. The CDR3 sequence: CASSYFRLAGYNEQFF. The CDR3 DNA reads TGCGCCAGCAGCTACTTTCGACTAGCGGGCTACAATGAGCAGTTCTTC.